This T cell receptor beta chain appears in the sequencing data of a study of shared clonotypes between healthy human individuals. Sequencing was performed with immunoSEQ multiplex PCR; in TCRdb, only in-frame clones are kept and a portion is missing. The sample carries over a million clones, around 97% recorded once. The CDR3 sequence is 15 residues long. Per germline, CDR1 LNHNV and CDR2 YYDKDF (reference sequence). V lost 2 bases and J lost 5; bases outside the gene matches: 7. This rearrangement joins TRBV15 to TRBJ2-7; 9 bases line up with TRBD1. The clonotype originates from a man aged 25-45 years in good health. Sequenced sample: naive CD4+ T cells sorted from blood. Subset in this sample: CD45RA+ positively selected. CDR3 nucleotide sequence: TGTGCCACCAGCAGAATGGGACAGGGAGGGAACGAGCAGTACTTC. Translating gives CATSRMGQGGNEQYF.